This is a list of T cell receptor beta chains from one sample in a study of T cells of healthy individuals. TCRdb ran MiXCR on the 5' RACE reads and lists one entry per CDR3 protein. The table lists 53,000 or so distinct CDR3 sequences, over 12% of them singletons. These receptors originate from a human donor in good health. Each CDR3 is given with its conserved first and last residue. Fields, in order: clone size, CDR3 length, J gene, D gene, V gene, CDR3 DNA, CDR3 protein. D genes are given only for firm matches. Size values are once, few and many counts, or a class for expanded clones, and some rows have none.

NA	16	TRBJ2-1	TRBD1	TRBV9	TGTGCCAGCAGCGTAGGGGACAGGGGGGCGTCCAATGAGCAGTTCTTC	CASSVGDRGASNEQFF
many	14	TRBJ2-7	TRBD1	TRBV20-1	TGCAGTGCTTCGTGGACAGGGTTCTCCTACGAGCAGTACTTC	CSASWTGFSYEQYF
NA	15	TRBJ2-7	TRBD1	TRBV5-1	TGCGCCAGCAGCTCGGAGAGGACAGGGTCCTACGAGCAGTACTTC	CASSSERTGSYEQYF
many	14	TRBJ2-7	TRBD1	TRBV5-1	TGCGCCAGCAGCTTCGGACAGGGGTTGTACGAGCAGTACTTC	CASSFGQGLYEQYF
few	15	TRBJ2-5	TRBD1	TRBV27	TGTGCCAGCAGCGGACAGGGGGCAGTAGGAGAGACCCAGTACTTC	CASSGQGAVGETQYF
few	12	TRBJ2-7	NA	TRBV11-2	TGTGCCAGCAGCTTAAAGACCTACGAGCAGTACTTC	CASSLKTYEQYF
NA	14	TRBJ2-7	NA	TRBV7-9	TGTGCCAGCAGCTTCGCGGGACAGTCCTACGAGCAGTACTTC	CASSFAGQSYEQYF
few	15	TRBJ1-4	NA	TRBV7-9	TGTGCCAGCAGCTTAGAAGTGGGGGCGAGTGAAAAACTGTTTTTT	CASSLEVGASEKLFF
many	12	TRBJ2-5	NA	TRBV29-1	TGCAGCGCTGGACGAGGTTCAGAGACCCAGTACTTC	CSAGRGSETQYF
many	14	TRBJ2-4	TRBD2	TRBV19	TGTGCCAGTAGTACCCGGGGACTAGCAGGCATTCAGTACTTC	CASSTRGLAGIQYF
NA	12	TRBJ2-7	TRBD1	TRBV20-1	TGCAGTGCCACCGACAGGGTCTACGAGCAGTACTTC	CSATDRVYEQYF
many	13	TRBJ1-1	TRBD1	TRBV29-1	TGCAGCGTTCACAGGGGCGCGGGCACTGAAGCTTTCTTT	CSVHRGAGTEAFF
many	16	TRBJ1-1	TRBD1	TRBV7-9	TGTGCCAGCAGCCCGCGCACCCGGACAGGGGGCGATGAAGCTTTCTTT	CASSPRTRTGGDEAFF
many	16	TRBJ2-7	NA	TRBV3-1	TGTGCCAGCAGCCAGACCGGGACAATGACATCCTACGAGCAGTACTTC	CASSQTGTMTSYEQYF
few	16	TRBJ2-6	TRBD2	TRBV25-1	TGTGCCAGCAGTGAAGGGGGGGGCTCTGGGGCCAACGTCCTGACTTTC	CASSEGGGSGANVLTF
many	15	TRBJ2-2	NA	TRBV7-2	TGTGCCAGCAGCTTAGGGGGTTCCGACACCGGGGAGCTGTTTTTT	CASSLGGSDTGELFF
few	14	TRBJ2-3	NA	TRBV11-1	TGTGCCAGCAGCCCGACCGCGGCGGGAGATACGCAGTATTTT	CASSPTAAGDTQYF
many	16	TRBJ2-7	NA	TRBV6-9	TGTGCCAGCAGTTGTCGATTGACACCAATCTCCTACGAGCAGTACTTC	CASSCRLTPISYEQYF
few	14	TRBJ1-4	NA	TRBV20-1	TGCAGTGCCGAGGACGGGGGGCTGAATGAAAAACTGTTTTTT	CSAEDGGLNEKLFF
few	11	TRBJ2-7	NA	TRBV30	TGTGCCTGGGGGGGACCGTACGAGCAGTACTTC	CAWGGPYEQYF
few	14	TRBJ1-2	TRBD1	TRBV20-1	TGCAGTGCCGAGTCGACAGGGGCCAACTATGGCTACACCTTC	CSAESTGANYGYTF
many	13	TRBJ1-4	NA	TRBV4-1	TGCGCCAGCAGCCATCTTAAGGGGGAAAAACTGTTTTTT	CASSHLKGEKLFF
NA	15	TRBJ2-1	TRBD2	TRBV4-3	TGCGCCAGCAGCCCCGGGAGGGGGGCGTACAATGAGCAGTTCTTC	CASSPGRGAYNEQFF
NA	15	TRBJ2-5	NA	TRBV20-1	TGCAGTGCTCGCCAACAGGGATGGGGTCGGGAGACCCAGTACTTC	CSARQQGWGRETQYF
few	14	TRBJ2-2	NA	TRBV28	TGTGCCAGCAGTTTCTCTCAGGGCACCGGGGAGCTGTTTTTT	CASSFSQGTGELFF
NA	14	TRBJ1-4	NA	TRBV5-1	TGCGCCAGCAGCTTGGCGGAATTTGGAGAAAAACTGTTTTTT	CASSLAEFGEKLFF
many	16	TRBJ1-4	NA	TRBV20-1	TGCAGTGCTAGAGATCGGTCGGGGCCGGATTATGAAAAACTGTTTTTT	CSARDRSGPDYEKLFF
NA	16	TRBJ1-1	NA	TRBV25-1	TGTGCCAGCAGTGAATTCTCCGACCGGGGGGCGACTGAAGCTTTCTTT	CASSEFSDRGATEAFF
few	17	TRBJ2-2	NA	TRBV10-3	TGTGCCATCAGTGGGGGCCACTCCGGCCGTCCGGGCGGGGAGCTGTTTTTT	CAISGGHSGRPGGELFF
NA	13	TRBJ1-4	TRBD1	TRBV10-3	TGTGCCATCAGAGGGACAGTGGGTGAAAAACTGTTTTTT	CAIRGTVGEKLFF
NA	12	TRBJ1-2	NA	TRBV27	TGTGCCAGCAGACAGGAAGACTATGGCTACACCTTC	CASRQEDYGYTF
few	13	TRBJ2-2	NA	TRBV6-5	TGTGCCAGCAGACTCCCCGACACCGGGGAGCTGTTTTTT	CASRLPDTGELFF
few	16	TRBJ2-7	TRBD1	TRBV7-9	TGTGCCAGCAGACCCCCGGACAGGGGGCCTCCCTACGAGCAGTACTTC	CASRPPDRGPPYEQYF
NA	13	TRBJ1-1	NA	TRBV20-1	TGCAGTGCTAGGTACCAGGGGAGCCCTGAAGCTTTCTTT	CSARYQGSPEAFF
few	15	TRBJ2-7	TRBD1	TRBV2	TGTGCCAGCAGTCAAGGGACAGGGGGAGCCTACGAGCAGTACTTC	CASSQGTGGAYEQYF
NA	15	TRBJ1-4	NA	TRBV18	TGTGCCAGCTCACCATGGGAATCAACTAATGAAAAACTGTTTTTT	CASSPWESTNEKLFF
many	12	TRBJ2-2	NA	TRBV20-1	TGCAGTGCCCTCCATAAAACCGGGGAGCTGTTTTTT	CSALHKTGELFF
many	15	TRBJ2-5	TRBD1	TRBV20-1	TGCAGTGCTAGCTCGGGGACAGGGCGCCCCGAGACCCAGTACTTC	CSASSGTGRPETQYF
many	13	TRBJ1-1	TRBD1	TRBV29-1	TGCAGCGTTGGGGGACAGATGGACACTGAAGCTTTCTTT	CSVGGQMDTEAFF
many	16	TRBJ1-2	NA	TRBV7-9	TGTGCCAGCAGCCCCCCCCCGGGGGGCAGAAACTATGGCTACACCTTC	CASSPPPGGRNYGYTF
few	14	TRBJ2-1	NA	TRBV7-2	TGTGCCAGCATCAGGACATTGGGGGTCGATGAGCAGTTCTTC	CASIRTLGVDEQFF
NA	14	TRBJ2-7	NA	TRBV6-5	TGTGCCACCACCCCGGGGTCCTTCTCCTACGAGCAGTACTTC	CATTPGSFSYEQYF
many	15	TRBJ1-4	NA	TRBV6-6	TGTGCCAGCAGTTACGCCAGAGGGGAGAATGAAAAACTGTTTTTT	CASSYARGENEKLFF
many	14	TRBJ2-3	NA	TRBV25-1	TGTGCCAGCAGTTACCGGGACCAACAGAGGGAGCAGTATTTT	CASSYRDQQREQYF
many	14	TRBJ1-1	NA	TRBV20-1	TGCAGTGCTAGGATAGACTCCCGGGGCCCTGAAGCTTTCTTT	CSARIDSRGPEAFF
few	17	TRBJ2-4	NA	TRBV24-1	TGTGCCACCAGTGATTTGCAGGGGTCAGGGGCCAAAAACATTCAGTACTTC	CATSDLQGSGAKNIQYF